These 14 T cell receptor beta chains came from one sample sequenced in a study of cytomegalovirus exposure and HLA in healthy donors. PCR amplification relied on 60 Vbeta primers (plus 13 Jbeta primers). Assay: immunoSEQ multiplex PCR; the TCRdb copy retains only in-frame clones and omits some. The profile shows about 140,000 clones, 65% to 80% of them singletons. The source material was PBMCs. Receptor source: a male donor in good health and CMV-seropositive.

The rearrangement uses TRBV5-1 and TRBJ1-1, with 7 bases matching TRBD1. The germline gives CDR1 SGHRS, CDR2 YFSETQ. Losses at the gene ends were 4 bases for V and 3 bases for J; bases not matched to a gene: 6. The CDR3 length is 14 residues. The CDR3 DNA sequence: TGCGCCAGCAGCAGCTACAGGGGAGACACTGAAGCTTTCTTT. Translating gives CASSSYRGDTEAFF.

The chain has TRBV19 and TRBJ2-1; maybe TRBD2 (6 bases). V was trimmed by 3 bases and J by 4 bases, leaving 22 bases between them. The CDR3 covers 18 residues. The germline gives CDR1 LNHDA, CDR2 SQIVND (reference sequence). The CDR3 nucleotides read TGTGCCAGTAGTATTGTAGGAAGTGCGGGACCGACTTACAATGAGCAGTTCTTC. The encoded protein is CASSIVGSAGPTYNEQFF. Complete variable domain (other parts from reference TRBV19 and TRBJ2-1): DGGITQSPKYLFRKEGQNVTLSCEQNLNHDAMYWYRQDPGQGLRLIYYSQIVNDFQKGDIAEGYSVSREKKESFPLTVTSAQKNPTAFYLCASSIVGSAGPTYNEQFFGPGTRLTVL.

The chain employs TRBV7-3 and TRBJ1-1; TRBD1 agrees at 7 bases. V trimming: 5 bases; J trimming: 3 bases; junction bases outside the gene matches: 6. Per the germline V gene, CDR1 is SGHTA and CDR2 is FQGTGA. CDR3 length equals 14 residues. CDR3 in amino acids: CASSVTGWDTEAFF. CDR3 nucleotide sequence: TGTGCCAGCAGCGTGACAGGGTGGGACACTGAAGCTTTCTTT.

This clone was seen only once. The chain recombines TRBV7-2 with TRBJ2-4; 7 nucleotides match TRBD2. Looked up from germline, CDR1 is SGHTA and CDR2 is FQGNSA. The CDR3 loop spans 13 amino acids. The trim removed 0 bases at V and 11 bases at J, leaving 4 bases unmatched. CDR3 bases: TGTGCCAGCAGCTTAGCTTCGCGGGAGTTTCAGTACTTC. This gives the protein CASSLASREFQYF.

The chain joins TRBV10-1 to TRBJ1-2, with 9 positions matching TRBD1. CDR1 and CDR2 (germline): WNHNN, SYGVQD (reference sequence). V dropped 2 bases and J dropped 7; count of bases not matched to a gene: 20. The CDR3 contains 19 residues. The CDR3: CASSEGPLDRGGKCGGYTF. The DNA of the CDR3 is TGCGCCAGCAGTGAGGGGCCCTTGGACAGGGGAGGGAAATGTGGTGGCTACACCTTC.

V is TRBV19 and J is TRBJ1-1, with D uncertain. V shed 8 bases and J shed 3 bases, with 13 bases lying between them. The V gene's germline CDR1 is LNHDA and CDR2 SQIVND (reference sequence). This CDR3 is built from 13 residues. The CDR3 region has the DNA TGTGCCAGTCGCCAACCAGGATACACTGAAGCTTTCTTT. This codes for CASRQPGYTEAFF. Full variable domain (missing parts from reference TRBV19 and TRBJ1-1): DGGITQSPKYLFRKEGQNVTLSCEQNLNHDAMYWYRQDPGQGLRLIYYSQIVNDFQKGDIAEGYSVSREKKESFPLTVTSAQKNPTAFYLCASRQPGYTEAFFGQGTRLTVV.

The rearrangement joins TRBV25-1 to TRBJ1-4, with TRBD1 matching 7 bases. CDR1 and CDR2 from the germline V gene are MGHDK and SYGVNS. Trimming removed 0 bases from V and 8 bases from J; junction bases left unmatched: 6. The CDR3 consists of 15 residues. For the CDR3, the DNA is TGTGCCAGCAGTGAATACGCAGGGGGTAGGGAAAAACTGTTTTTT. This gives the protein CASSEYAGGREKLFF. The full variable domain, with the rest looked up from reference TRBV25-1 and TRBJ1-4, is EADIYQTPRYLVIGTGKKITLECSQTMGHDKMYWYQQDPGMELHLIHYSYGVNSTEKGDLSSESTVSRIRTEHFPLTLESARPSHTSQYLCASSEYAGGREKLFFGSGTQLSVL.

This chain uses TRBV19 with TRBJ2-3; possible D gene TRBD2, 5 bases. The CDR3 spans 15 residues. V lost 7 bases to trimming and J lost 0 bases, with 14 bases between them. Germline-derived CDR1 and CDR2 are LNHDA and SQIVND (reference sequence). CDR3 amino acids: CASNNRGRSTDTQYF. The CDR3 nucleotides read TGTGCCAGTAACAACCGGGGAAGGAGCACAGATACGCAGTATTTT.

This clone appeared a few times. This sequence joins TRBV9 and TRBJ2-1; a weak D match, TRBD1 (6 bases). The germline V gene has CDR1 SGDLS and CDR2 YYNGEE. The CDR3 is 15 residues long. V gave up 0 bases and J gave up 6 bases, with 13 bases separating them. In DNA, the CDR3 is TGTGCCAGCAGCGTAGCCGGACAGTCCCTCAATGAGCAGTTCTTC. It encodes CASSVAGQSLNEQFF.

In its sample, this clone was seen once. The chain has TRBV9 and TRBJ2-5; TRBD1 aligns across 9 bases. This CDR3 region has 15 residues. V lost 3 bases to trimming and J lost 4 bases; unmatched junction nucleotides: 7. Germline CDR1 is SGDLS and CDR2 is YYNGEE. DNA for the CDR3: TGTGCCAGCAGCGGCGGGGACAGGGCTTCAGAGACCCAGTACTTC. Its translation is CASSGGDRASETQYF.

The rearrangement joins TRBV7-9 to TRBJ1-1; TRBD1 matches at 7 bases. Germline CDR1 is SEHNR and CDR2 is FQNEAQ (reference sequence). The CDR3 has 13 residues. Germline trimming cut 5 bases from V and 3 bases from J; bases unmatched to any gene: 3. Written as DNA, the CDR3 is TGTGCCAGCAGCCCGGGACAGTACACTGAAGCTTTCTTT. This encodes CASSPGQYTEAFF.

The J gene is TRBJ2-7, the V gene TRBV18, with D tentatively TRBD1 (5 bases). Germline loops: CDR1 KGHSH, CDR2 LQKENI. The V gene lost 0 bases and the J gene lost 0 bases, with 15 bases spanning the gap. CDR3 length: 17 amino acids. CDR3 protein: CASSPPSSGPSSYEQYF. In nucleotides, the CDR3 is TGTGCCAGCTCACCACCGTCGTCAGGGCCGAGCTCCTACGAGCAGTACTTC.

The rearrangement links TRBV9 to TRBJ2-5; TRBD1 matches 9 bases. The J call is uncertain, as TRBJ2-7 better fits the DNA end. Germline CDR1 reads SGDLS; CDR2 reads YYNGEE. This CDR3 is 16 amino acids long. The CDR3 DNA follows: TGTGCCAGCAGCGTAGCTGGGACAGGGTCCACCTACGAGCAGTACTTC. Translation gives CASSVAGTGSTYEQYF.

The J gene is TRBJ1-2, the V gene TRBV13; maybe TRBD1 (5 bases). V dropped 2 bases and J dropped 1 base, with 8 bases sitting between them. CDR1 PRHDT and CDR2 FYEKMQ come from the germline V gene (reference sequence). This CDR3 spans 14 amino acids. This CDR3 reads CASSLQGVNYGYTF. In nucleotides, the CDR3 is TGTGCCAGCAGCTTACAGGGTGTTAACTATGGCTACACCTTC.